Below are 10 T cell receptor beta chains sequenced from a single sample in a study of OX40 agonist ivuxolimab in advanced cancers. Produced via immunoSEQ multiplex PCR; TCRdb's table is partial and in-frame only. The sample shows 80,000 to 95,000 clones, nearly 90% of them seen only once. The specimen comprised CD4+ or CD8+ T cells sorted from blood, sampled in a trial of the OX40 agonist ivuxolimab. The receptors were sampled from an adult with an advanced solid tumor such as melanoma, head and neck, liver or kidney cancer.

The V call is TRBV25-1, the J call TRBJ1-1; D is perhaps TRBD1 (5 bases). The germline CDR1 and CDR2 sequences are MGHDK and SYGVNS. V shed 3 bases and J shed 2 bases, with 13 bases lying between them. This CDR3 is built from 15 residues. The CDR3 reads CASSEGWGANTEAFF. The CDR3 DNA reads TGTGCCAGCAGTGAGGGATGGGGCGCTAACACTGAAGCTTTCTTT.

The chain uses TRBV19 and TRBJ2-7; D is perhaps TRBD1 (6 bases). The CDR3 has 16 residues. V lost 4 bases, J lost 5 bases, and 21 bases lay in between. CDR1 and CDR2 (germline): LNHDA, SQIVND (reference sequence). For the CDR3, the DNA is TGTGCCAGTAGTAGGACGCCGAACCTGCAGGGGAACGAGCAGTACTTC. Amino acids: CASSRTPNLQGNEQYF. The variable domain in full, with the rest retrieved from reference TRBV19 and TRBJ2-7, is DGGITQSPKYLFRKEGQNVTLSCEQNLNHDAMYWYRQDPGQGLRLIYYSQIVNDFQKGDIAEGYSVSREKKESFPLTVTSAQKNPTAFYLCASSRTPNLQGNEQYFGPGTRLTVT.

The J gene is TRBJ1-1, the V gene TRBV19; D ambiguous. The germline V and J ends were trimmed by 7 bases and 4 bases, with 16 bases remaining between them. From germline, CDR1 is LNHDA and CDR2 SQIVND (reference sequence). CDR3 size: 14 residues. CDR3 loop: CASTLDRAATEAFF. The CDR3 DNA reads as TGTGCCAGTACTCTTGACCGTGCGGCCACTGAAGCTTTCTTT.

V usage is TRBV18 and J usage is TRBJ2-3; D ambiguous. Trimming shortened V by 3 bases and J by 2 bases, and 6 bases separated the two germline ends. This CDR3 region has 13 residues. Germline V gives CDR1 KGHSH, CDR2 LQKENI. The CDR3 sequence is CASSPPITDTQYF. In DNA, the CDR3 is TGTGCCAGCTCACCGCCGATCACAGATACGCAGTATTTT.

The CDR3 coding sequence is TGTGCCAGCAGCAAGCGAGGAGAGGGGCCCCCGAACACTGAAGCTTTCTTT. Amino acid sequence: CASSKRGEGPPNTEAFF. This chain connects TRBV21-1 to TRBJ1-1. TRBV21-1 is a documented pseudogene. This CDR3 is 17 amino acids long.

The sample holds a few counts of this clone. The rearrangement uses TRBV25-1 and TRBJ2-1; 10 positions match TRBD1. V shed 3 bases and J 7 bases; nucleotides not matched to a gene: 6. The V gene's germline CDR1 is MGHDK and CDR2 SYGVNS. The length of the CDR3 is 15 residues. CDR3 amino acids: CASSEGTGVLNEQFF. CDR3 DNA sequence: TGTGCCAGCAGTGAGGGGACAGGGGTACTAAATGAGCAGTTCTTC. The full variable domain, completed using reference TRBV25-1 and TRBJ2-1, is EADIYQTPRYLVIGTGKKITLECSQTMGHDKMYWYQQDPGMELHLIHYSYGVNSTEKGDLSSESTVSRIRTEHFPLTLESARPSHTSQYLCASSEGTGVLNEQFFGPGTRLTVL.

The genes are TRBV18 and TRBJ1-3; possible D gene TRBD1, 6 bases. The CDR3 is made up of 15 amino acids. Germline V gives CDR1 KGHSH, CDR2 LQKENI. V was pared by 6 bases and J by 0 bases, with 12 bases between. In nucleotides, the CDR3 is TGTGCCAGCTCTCCCACAGGGTACTCTGGAAACACCATATATTTT. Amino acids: CASSPTGYSGNTIYF.

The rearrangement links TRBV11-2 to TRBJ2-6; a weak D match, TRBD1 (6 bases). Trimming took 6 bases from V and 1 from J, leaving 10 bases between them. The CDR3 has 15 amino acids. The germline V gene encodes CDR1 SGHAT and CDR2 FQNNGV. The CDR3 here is CASSFRGSGANVLTF. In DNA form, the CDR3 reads TGTGCCAGCAGTTTCAGGGGTTCTGGGGCCAACGTCCTGACTTTC. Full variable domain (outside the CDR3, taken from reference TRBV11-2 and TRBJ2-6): EAGVAQSPRYKIIEKRQSVAFWCNPISGHATLYWYQQILGQGPKLLIQFQNNGVVDDSQLPKDRFSAERLKGVDSTLKIQPAKLEDSAVYLCASSFRGSGANVLTFGAGSRLTVL.

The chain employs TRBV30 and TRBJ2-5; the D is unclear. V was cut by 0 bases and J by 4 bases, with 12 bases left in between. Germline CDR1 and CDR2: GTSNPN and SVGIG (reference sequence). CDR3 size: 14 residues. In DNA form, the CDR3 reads TGTGCCTGGAGTGTCCGTTATTCGCCAGAGACCCAGTACTTC. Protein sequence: CAWSVRYSPETQYF.

The CDR3, as DNA: TGTGCCATCAAGGGCAGGGAGTACACTGAAGCTTTCTTT. This translates into CAIKGREYTEAFF. The chain recombines TRBV10-3 with TRBJ1-1; D is possibly TRBD1 (5 bases). The germline V gene encodes CDR1 ENHRY and CDR2 SYGVKD. The V and J ends lost 7 bases and 3 bases respectively, with 12 bases between them. The CDR3 is 13 residues long.